The clone carrying this TCR beta chain was detected ten times or more. Its target is unknown. Because this beta chain is a stray read in a library intended to capture alpha chains, its abundance should not be given much weight. This specimen comes from a study of spatial heterogeneity in lung cancer. At the level of the study: Matched bulk RNA-seq gave a T cell module score that correlated strongly with tumor-region TCR transcript counts. Notes on the study in general: The number of expanded tumor alpha and beta chains correlated with mutation number.

Each CDR3 protein gets one entry after TCRdb re-called the 5' RACE reads with MiXCR. Here the sample spans approximately 6,900 distinct CDR3 sequences, 10% to 15% being singletons. Time point given: sample taken at primary tumor resection. Whole RNA, isolated from tumor, nontumor lung or frozen PBMC, was sequenced without prior sorting. This TCR derives from a male donor with early-stage non-small cell lung cancer. The source was lung tumor tissue, collected at surgery.

The CDR3 here is CASSKDPSYTF. CDR3 in DNA: TGTGCCAGCAGCAAAGACCCGAGCTACACCTTC. The rearrangement uses TRBV13 and TRBJ1-2; the D is unclear. V gave up 5 bases and J gave up 9 bases, with 10 bases separating them. The CDR3 is made up of 11 amino acids. Looked up from germline, CDR1 is PRHDT and CDR2 is FYEKMQ (reference sequence).